The TCR beta chain described here comes from a study of response to subunit inactivated influenza vaccine listed by TCRdb under 2018. Context from the whole study: Deep quantitative T cell receptor repertoire profiling was used in the study to track responses to a trivalent subunit inactivated influenza vaccine. The full study reports these points: The authors suggested that each seasonal influenza vaccination may recruit only a limited number of new T cells.

In the case of this clonotype: The antigen this receptor binds is unknown. The sample holds no much larger clone one base away, and base qualities are not on file.

The method behind the library was RT-PCR. The run used an Illumina HiSeq 2500. The public sequencing data were trimmed at Q25 with fastp and processed into clonotypes with MiXCR by TCRdb, which kept only in-frame beta chains. CDR3 protein duplicates are merged, each entry listing the most common genes and DNA. The sample data list 500,000 to 550,000 distinct CDR3 sequences, and roughly 25% of these were observed just once. 2.5% to 3.5% of the sample is taken by the ten largest. These data were also filed under a second study, of T cells expressing NK-cell markers. The second study also describes: TCR beta cDNA libraries were prepared using 5'RACE template switching, which introduced a universal primer site and unique molecular identifiers. Eight or nine donors provided sorted CD3+CD56+NKG2C+, CD3+CD56+NKG2C- and CD3+CD56-NKG2C+ T-cell subsets, whose TCR beta-chain repertoires were profiled. Of the eight sequenced donors, seven were found to be HCMV-seropositive and one was found to be HCMV-seronegative. To restrict sorting to alphabetaTCR-expressing T cells, an anti-gammadeltaTCR antibody was added in several experiments. For roughly six donors, the dominant CD3+CD56+NKG2C+ clonotypes were among the top 10 CD8+ clonotypes and accounted for about 1.0-7.5% of CD8+ T cells. Those dominant clonotypes were again the most abundant among CD3+CD56-NKG2C+ cells in a few donors, at about 25-65%. Whether the expanded NKG2C-expressing T cell clones were specific for HCMV antigens was left unclear. All eight donors whose samples were sequenced were randomly selected healthy volunteers, three of them men and five women. To determine HCMV serostatus, a commercial ELISA kit was used to detect HCMV-specific IgG in serum. Peripheral blood mononuclear cells were isolated from blood by Ficoll density gradient centrifugation. Using Miltenyi isolation kits, CD4+ and CD8+ T cells were isolated from PBMC through magnetic immunoseparation. Priming for cDNA synthesis came from the TCR beta constant segment, and two successive PCR amplification steps followed. Illumina HiSeq 2000/2500, MiSeq or NextSeq was used to sequence libraries as 2 x 150 bp reads. MIGEC was used to demultiplex reads and group the reads by UMI, and MiTCR was used to assemble and quantify clonotypes. To remove erroneous sequences, TCR cDNA sequences were retained only when supported by two or more reads. The tcR package was used for downstream repertoire analysis, and clonotypes were matched between fractions using CDR3 nucleotide sequence together with V segment. VDJmatch was used to annotate antigen specificity against VDJdb, with one amino acid substitution in CDR3 permitted.

The source material was CD4+ T cells sorted from PBMCs, sampled 11 to 12 days after vaccination. The sequence derives from a man between 50 and 59 years old who received an inactivated influenza vaccine. Donor details come from another sample of the same person, matched by shared clones.

The CDR3 sequence is CASSSITGQVYNEQFF. The nucleotides are TGTGCCAGCAGCAGCATAACGGGACAGGTCTACAATGAGCAGTTCTTC. The rearranged chain carries TRBV7-2 and TRBJ2-1; 8 of the junction bases match TRBD1. Including the terminal cysteine and phenylalanine, the CDR3 comprises 16 residues. The kept DNA is CDR3 alone, 48 bases in frame from the first base. From a lookup of the germline V gene, CDR1 and CDR2 are SGHTA and FQGNSA. Trimming leaves V shorter by 5 bases and J shorter by 3 bases, with the junction holding 9 bases beyond the gene matches. When the CDR3 is completed using the reference TRBV7-2 and TRBJ2-1 genes on either side, the full variable domain is GAGVSQSPSNKVTEKGKDVELRCDPISGHTALYWYRQSLGQGLEFLIYFQGNSAPDKSGLPSDRFSAERTGGSVSTLTIQRTQQEDSAVYLCASSSITGQVYNEQFFGPGTRLTVL.